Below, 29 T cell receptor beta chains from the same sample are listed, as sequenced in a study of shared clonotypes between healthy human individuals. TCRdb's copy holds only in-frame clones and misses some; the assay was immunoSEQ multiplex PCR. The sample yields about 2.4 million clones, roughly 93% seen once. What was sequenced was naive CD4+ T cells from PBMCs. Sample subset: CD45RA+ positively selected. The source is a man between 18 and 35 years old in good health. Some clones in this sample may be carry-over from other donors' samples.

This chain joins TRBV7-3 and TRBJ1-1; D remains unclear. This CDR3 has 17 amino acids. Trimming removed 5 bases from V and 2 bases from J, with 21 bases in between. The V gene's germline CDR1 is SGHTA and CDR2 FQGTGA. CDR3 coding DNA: TGTGCCAGCAGCCCCCACTTTGGCGTCCCCGGTAACACTGAAGCTTTCTTT. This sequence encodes CASSPHFGVPGNTEAFF.

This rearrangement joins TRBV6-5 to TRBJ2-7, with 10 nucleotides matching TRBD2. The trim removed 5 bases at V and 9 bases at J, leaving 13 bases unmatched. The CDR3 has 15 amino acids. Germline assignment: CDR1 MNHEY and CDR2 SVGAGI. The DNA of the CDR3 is TGTGCCAGCAGTCTAGCTAGCGGGAGTGAAAGGGGGCAGTACTTC. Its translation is CASSLASGSERGQYF.

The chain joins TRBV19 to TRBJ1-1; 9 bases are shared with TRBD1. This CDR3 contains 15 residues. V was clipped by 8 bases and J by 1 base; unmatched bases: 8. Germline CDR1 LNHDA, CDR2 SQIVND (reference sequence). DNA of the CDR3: TGTGCCAGTCGGACAGGGGTGAGGAAGAACACTGAAGCTTTCTTT. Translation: CASRTGVRKNTEAFF.

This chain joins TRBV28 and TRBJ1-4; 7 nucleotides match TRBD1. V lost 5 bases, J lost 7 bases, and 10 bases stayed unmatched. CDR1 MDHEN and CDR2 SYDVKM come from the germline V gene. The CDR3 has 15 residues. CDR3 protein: CASSIRTGRFEKLFF. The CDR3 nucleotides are TGTGCCAGCAGTATAAGGACAGGAAGGTTTGAAAAACTGTTTTTT.

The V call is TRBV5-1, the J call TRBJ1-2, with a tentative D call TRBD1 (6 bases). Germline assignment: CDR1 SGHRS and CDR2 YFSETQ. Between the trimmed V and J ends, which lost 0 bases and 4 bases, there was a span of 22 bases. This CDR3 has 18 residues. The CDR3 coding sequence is TGCGCCAGCAGCTTGGCGTCGATGGGGGGCAGTTTTGGCTATGGCTACACCTTC. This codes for CASSLASMGGSFGYGYTF.

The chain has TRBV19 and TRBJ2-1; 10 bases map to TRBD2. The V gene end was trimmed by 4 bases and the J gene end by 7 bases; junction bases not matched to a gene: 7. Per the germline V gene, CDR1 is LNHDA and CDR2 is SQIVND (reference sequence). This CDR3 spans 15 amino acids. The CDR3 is CASSTTGTSVNEQFF. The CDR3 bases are TGTGCCAGTAGTACCACCGGGACTAGCGTGAATGAGCAGTTCTTC.

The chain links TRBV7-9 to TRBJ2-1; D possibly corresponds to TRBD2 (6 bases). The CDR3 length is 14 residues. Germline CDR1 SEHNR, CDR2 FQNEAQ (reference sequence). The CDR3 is CVTLRRGTYNEQFF. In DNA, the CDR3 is TGTGTAACTTTACGGCGGGGTACCTACAATGAGCAGTTCTTC.

The CDR3 is CASGDGANYGYTF. DNA of the CDR3: TGTGCCAGCGGCGATGGGGCAAACTATGGCTACACCTTC. This chain joins TRBV5-5 and TRBJ1-2; D possibly corresponds to TRBD1 (5 bases). CDR3 size: 13 residues. CDR1 and CDR2 (germline): SGHKS, YYEKEE (reference sequence). V dropped 7 bases and J dropped 2 bases, with 12 bases sitting between them.

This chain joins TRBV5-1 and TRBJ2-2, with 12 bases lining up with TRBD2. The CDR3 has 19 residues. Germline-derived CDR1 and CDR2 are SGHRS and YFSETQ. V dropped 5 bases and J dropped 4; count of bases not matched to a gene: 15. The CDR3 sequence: CASSPEASGRAPGTGELFF. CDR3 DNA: TGCGCCAGCAGTCCGGAGGCTAGCGGGAGGGCCCCGGGCACCGGGGAGCTGTTTTTT.

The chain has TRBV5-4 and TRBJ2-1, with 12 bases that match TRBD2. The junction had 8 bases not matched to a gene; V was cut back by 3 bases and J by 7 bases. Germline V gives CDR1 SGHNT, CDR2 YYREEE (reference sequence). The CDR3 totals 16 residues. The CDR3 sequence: CASSWETSGSRNEQFF. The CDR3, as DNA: TGTGCCAGCAGCTGGGAGACTAGCGGGAGTAGGAATGAGCAGTTCTTC.

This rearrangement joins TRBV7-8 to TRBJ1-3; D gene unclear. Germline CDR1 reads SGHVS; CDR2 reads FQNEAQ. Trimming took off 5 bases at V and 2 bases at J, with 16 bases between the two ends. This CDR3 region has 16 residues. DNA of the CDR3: TGTGCCAGCAGCGTAGGGCAAATAGGGACTGGAAACACCATATATTTT. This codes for CASSVGQIGTGNTIYF.

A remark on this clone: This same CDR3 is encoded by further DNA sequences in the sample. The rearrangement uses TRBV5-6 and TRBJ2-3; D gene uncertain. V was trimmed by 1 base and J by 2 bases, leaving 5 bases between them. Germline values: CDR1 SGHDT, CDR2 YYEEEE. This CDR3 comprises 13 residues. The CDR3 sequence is CASSLTSTDTQYF. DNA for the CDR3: TGTGCCAGCAGCTTGACCTCCACAGATACGCAGTATTTT.

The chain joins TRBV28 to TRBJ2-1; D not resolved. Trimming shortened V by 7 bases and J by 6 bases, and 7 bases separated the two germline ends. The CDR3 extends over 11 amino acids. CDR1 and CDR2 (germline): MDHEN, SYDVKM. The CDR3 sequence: CASNPGNEQFF. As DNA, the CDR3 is TGTGCCAGCAATCCCGGCAATGAGCAGTTCTTC.

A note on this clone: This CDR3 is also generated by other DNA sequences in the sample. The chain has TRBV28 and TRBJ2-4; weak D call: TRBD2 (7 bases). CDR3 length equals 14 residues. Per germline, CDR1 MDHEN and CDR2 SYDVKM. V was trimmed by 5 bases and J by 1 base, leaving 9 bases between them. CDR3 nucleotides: TGTGCCAGCAGTGAGGGGGGGGCCAAAAACATTCAGTACTTC. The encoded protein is CASSEGGAKNIQYF.

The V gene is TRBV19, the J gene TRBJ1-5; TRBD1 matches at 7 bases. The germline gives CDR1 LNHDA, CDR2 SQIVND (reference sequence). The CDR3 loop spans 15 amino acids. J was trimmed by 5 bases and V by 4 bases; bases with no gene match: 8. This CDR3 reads CASSTATGEYQPQHF. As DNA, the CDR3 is TGTGCCAGTAGTACCGCTACAGGGGAGTATCAGCCCCAGCATTTT.

Written as DNA, the CDR3 is TGTGCCAGCAGCCCCCAACGGGGTTACGAGCAGTACTTC. This sequence encodes CASSPQRGYEQYF. The chain links TRBV9 to TRBJ2-7; maybe TRBD2 (5 bases). Germline assignment: CDR1 SGDLS and CDR2 YYNGEE. V shed 4 bases and J shed 4 bases, with 12 bases lying between them. The CDR3 runs 13 residues.

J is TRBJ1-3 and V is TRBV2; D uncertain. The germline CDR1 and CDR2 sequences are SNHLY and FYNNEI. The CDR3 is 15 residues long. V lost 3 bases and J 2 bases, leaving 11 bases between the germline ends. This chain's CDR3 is CASSETGLAGNTIYF. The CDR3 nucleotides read TGTGCCAGCAGTGAGACCGGGCTGGCTGGAAACACCATATATTTT.

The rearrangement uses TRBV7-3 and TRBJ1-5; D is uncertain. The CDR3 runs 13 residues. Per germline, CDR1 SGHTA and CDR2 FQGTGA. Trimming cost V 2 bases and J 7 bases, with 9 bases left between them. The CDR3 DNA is TGTGCCAGCAGCTTAGACGGCTCCCAGCCCCAGCATTTT. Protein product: CASSLDGSQPQHF.

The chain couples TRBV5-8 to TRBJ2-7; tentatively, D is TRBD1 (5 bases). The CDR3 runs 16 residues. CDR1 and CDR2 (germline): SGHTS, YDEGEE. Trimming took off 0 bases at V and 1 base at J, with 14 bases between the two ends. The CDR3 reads CASSLAAVQASYEQYF. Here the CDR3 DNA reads TGTGCCAGCAGCTTGGCGGCAGTACAGGCTTCCTACGAGCAGTACTTC.

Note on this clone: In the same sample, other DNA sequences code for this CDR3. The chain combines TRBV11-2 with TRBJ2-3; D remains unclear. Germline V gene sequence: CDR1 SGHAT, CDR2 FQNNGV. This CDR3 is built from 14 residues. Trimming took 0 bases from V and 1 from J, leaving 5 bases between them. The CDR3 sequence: CASSLDQGTDTQYF. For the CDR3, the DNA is TGTGCCAGCAGCTTAGATCAGGGCACAGATACGCAGTATTTT.

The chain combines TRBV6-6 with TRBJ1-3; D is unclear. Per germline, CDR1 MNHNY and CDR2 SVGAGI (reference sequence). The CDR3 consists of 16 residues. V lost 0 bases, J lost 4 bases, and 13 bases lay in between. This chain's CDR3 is CASSYSREALGNTIYF. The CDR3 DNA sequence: TGTGCCAGCAGTTACTCTAGGGAGGCTCTCGGAAACACCATATATTTT.

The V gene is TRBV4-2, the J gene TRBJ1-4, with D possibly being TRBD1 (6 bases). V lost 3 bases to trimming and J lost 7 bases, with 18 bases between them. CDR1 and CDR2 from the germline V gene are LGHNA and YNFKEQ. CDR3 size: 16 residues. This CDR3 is CASSQDRKQGGEKLFF. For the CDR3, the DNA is TGTGCCAGCAGCCAGGACCGAAAACAAGGGGGTGAAAAACTGTTTTTT.

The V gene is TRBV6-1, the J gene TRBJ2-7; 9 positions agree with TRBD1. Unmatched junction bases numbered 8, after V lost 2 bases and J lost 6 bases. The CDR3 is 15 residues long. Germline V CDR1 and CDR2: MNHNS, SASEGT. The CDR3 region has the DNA TGTGCCAGCAGTGAAAGACAGGGGGGTTCATCCGAGCAGTACTTC. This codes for CASSERQGGSSEQYF.

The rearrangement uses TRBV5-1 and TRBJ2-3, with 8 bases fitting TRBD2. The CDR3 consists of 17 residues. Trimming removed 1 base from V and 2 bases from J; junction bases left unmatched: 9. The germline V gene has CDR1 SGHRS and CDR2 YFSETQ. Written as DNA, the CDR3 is TGCGCCAGCAGCTTGCCCCGTCTAGCGGGCGTCACAGATACGCAGTATTTT. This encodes CASSLPRLAGVTDTQYF.

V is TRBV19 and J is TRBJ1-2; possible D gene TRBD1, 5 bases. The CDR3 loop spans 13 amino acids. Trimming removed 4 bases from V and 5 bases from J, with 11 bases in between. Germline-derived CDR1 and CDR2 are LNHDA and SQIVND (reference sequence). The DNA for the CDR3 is TGTGCCAGTAGTAGACAGTCCGCATATGGCTACACCTTC. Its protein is CASSRQSAYGYTF.

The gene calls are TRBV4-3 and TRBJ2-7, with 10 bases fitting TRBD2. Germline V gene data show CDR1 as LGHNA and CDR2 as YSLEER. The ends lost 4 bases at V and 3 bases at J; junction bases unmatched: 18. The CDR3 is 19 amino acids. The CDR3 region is CASSRSASGSRWVNYEQYF. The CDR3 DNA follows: TGCGCCAGCAGCCGGTCCGCTAGCGGGAGTCGTTGGGTCAACTACGAGCAGTACTTC.

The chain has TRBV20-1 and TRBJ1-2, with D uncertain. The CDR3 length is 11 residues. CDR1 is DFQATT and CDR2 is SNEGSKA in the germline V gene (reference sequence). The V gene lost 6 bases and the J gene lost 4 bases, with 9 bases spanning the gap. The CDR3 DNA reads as TGCAGTGCCCCGGATATCTATGGCTACACCTTC. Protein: CSAPDIYGYTF.

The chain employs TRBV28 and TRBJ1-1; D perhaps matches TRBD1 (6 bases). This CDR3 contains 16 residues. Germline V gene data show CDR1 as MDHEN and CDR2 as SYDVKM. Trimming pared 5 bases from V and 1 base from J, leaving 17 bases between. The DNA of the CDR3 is TGTGCCAGCAGTCCTATCCGGCCGGGGGCGAACACTGAAGCTTTCTTT. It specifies CASSPIRPGANTEAFF. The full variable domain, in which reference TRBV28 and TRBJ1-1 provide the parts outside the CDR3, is DVKVTQSSRYLVKRTGEKVFLECVQDMDHENMFWYRQDPGLGLRLIYFSYDVKMKEKGDIPEGYSVSREKKERFSLILESASTNQTSMYLCASSPIRPGANTEAFFGQGTRLTVV.

In nucleotides, the CDR3 is TGTGCCAGCAGCTTCGGGACTAGCGGGAGTGGATGGATTGAGACCCAGTACTTC. Protein product: CASSFGTSGSGWIETQYF. This chain links TRBV5-4 with TRBJ2-5, with 14 bases aligning to TRBD2. V dropped 2 bases and J dropped 5; count of bases not matched to a gene: 11. Germline lookup yields CDR1 SGHNT and CDR2 YYREEE (reference sequence). This CDR3 has 18 residues. The variable domain in full, with the rest retrieved from reference TRBV5-4 and TRBJ2-5, is ETGVTQSPTHLIKTRGQQVTLRCSSQSGHNTVSWYQQALGQGPQFIFQYYREEENGRGNFPPRFSGLQFPNYSSELNVNALELDDSALYLCASSFGTSGSGWIETQYFGPGTRLLVL.